This record covers a single T cell receptor (beta chain). This clonotype turned up a few times. No antigen is known for it. It has no much larger one-base neighbor in the sample; base qualities were not kept. CDR1 and CDR2 (DFQATT, SNEGSKA) derive from the germline V gene (reference sequence). For this chain, trimming is 6 bases at the V end and 7 bases at the J end, and the number of junction bases without a gene match is 10. Taken from cysteine to phenylalanine, the CDR3 has 14 residues. Here the CDR3 DNA is all that survives: 42 bases in frame from base 1. The data were taken from a study of CD8 T cells in ankylosing spondylitis (dated by TCRdb to about 2017). A note on the overall study: To find TCR variants linked to disease, the study profiled T cell receptor beta repertoires in ankylosing spondylitis patients and healthy donors. In total, the full study cohort was made up of nearly 110 healthy donors and approximately 27 ankylosing spondylitis patients. Samples of peripheral blood were taken, and for ankylosing spondylitis patients, synovial fluid was collected as well.

Sequenced using an Illumina HiSeq 2500. TCR beta libraries were prepared by quantitative 5'-RACE with molecular barcodes. As for the original processing: A new computational method, built on a probabilistic model of VDJ rearrangement, was used to identify disease-linked TCR variants. TCRdb's own reprocessing of the public reads used fastp at Q25 and MiXCR and kept productive beta chains. CDR3 protein duplicates are merged, each entry listing the most common genes and DNA. V and J calls and clone size were set by TCRdb, not the authors. For this sample the table gives 650,000 to 800,000 distinct CDR3 sequences, of which 15% to 20% were detected only once. 19% of the sample goes to the ten largest clones. The study at large found these results: Some motif variants had previously been reported in the synovial fluid and blood of reactive arthritis patients, which suggests shared mechanisms of disease initiation. The disease-linked clones showed a CD8+ phenotype and occurred at relatively low frequencies in peripheral blood. A TCR beta motif made up of fewer than 10 highly homologous amino acid variants appeared to be characteristic of blood from ankylosing spondylitis patients. The disease-linked clones were reported to be significantly enriched in matched synovial fluid samples from ankylosing spondylitis patients.

The sample was blood, either unsorted or a sorted T cell fraction (not recorded which). The receptor comes from a male donor with ankylosing spondylitis. This chain is built from TRBV20-1 and TRBJ2-2; 8 bases in the middle match TRBD1. The base sequence is TGCAGTGCCATGGACAGGGCGCTAGGCGGGGAGCTGTTTTTT. Its translation reads: CSAMDRALGGELFF.